What follows are 16 T cell receptor beta chains derived from one specimen sequenced in a study of memory CD4+ T cells and cytomegalovirus serostatus. Clones were read by immunoSEQ multiplex PCR, and TCRdb kept only the in-frame ones, dropping some. The data show about 27,000 clones, 76% seen once. Single viable CD3+CD4+CD8-CD45RO+ cells were sorted as the memory CD4+ T cells. The sequenced sample was memory CD4+ T cells from blood. Receptor source: an adult in good health and CMV-seronegative.

The V and J genes are TRBV25-1 and TRBJ2-7; D is possibly TRBD1 (6 bases). Germline CDR1 reads MGHDK; CDR2 reads SYGVNS. V lost 5 bases and J lost 0, with 14 bases in between. The CDR3 sequence is 15 residues long. Here the CDR3 DNA reads TGTGCCAGCAGTTCACGGGACACCAACTCCTACGAGCAGTACTTC. Translating gives CASSSRDTNSYEQYF.

This chain links TRBV4-2 with TRBJ2-1; 12 bases map to TRBD2. V shed 5 bases, J shed 7 bases, and the junction held 9 bases outside the gene matches. Per the germline V gene, CDR1 is LGHNA and CDR2 is YNFKEQ. The CDR3 runs 16 residues. The CDR3 DNA reads TGTGCCAGCAGCACCCACGGGCTAGCGGGGGGGAATGAGCAGTTCTTC. Translation: CASSTHGLAGGNEQFF.

V is TRBV27 and J is TRBJ1-2, with D maybe TRBD1 (5 bases). Between the trimmed V and J ends, which lost 6 bases and 4 bases, there was a span of 12 bases. Per germline, CDR1 MNHEY and CDR2 SMNVEV (reference sequence). The CDR3 has 13 residues. The CDR3 here is CASSHGGGYGYTF. CDR3 sequence (DNA): TGTGCCAGCAGCCACGGGGGGGGCTATGGCTACACCTTC.

This clone was picked up one time. This chain joins TRBV11-1 and TRBJ2-1; 7 bases fit TRBD2. V lost 2 bases and J lost 7; bases outside the gene matches: 8. There are 15 residues in the CDR3. Germline CDR1 is SGHAT and CDR2 is FQDESV (reference sequence). CDR3: CASSLNLADINEQFF. The CDR3 coding sequence is TGTGCCAGCAGCTTAAACCTAGCGGATATAAATGAGCAGTTCTTC.

The chain is built from TRBV19 and TRBJ2-3; 12 bases agree with TRBD1. The CDR3 runs 14 residues. V was pared by 7 bases and J by 4 bases, with 3 bases of the junction left unmatched. CDR1 and CDR2 from the germline V gene are LNHDA and SQIVND (reference sequence). DNA of the CDR3: TGTGCCAGTACCGGGACAGGGGGCGCAGATACGCAGTATTTT. Amino acids: CASTGTGGADTQYF.

This sequence joins TRBV4-3 and TRBJ1-2, with a weak D call TRBD1 (5 bases). Germline-derived CDR1 and CDR2 are LGHNA and YSLEER. CDR3 length equals 16 residues. The V end lost 0 bases, the J end lost 3 bases, and 14 bases lay between the germline ends. The CDR3 sequence: CASSQDSGTRDYGYTF. The DNA of the CDR3 is TGCGCCAGCAGCCAAGATTCGGGGACCAGAGACTATGGCTACACCTTC.

The V call is TRBV29-1, the J call TRBJ1-5, with a tentative D call TRBD1 (6 bases). Germline CDR1 reads SQVTM; CDR2 reads ANQGSEA. Trimming took off 7 bases at V and 6 bases at J, with 16 bases between the two ends. The CDR3 consists of 13 residues. The CDR3 coding sequence is TGCAGCGCGTCCAGGGGTTTAGGTCAGCCCCAGCATTTT. This translates into CSASRGLGQPQHF.

By share, this clone counts as medium-sized. The rearrangement joins TRBV11-3 to TRBJ2-2; tentative D call: TRBD2 (6 bases). The V gene's germline CDR1 is SGHNT and CDR2 YENEEA. V was pared by 4 bases and J by 5 bases, with 20 bases between. CDR3 length: 17 residues. Written as DNA, the CDR3 is TGTGCCAGCAGCTCCAGACTAGTTCTAGAGGGGACCGGGGAGCTGTTTTTT. Protein product: CASSSRLVLEGTGELFF. Full variable domain (missing parts from reference TRBV11-3 and TRBJ2-2): EAGVVQSPRYKIIEKKQPVAFWCNPISGHNTLYWYLQNLGQGPELLIRYENEEAVDDSQLPKDRFSAERLKGVDSTLKIQPAELGDSAVYLCASSSRLVLEGTGELFFGEGSRLTVL.

The gene calls are TRBV30 and TRBJ1-1; perhaps TRBD1 as D (6 bases). V lost 7 bases and J lost 1, with 19 bases in between. Looked up from germline, CDR1 is GTSNPN and CDR2 is SVGIG (reference sequence). This CDR3 is 15 amino acids long. Written as DNA, the CDR3 is TGTGCCTCTCTCGGGGGGCGGGTCCAGAACACTGAAGCTTTCTTT. This codes for CASLGGRVQNTEAFF.

The J gene is TRBJ2-1, the V gene TRBV10-3; 12 bases line up with TRBD2. The V gene's germline CDR1 is ENHRY and CDR2 SYGVKD. The CDR3 is 14 residues long. Trimming removed 11 bases from V and 6 bases from J; junction bases left unmatched: 8. The DNA for the CDR3 is TGTGCCTCTCGACTAGCGGGAGTATTCAATGAGCAGTTCTTC. This codes for CASRLAGVFNEQFF.

The chain is built from TRBV10-3 and TRBJ2-3, with D perhaps assigned TRBD1 or TRBD2 (6 bases each). This CDR3 spans 14 amino acids. Germline CDR1 ENHRY, CDR2 SYGVKD. Between the trimmed V and J ends, which lost 3 bases and 5 bases, there was a span of 12 bases. The CDR3 is CAISDEGEVDTQYF. The CDR3 DNA follows: TGTGCCATCAGTGATGAGGGGGAGGTAGATACGCAGTATTTT.

The V gene is TRBV10-3, the J gene TRBJ2-5; D is perhaps TRBD2 (6 bases). V was pared by 0 bases and J by 6 bases, with 11 bases between. This CDR3 has 14 amino acids. The germline CDR1 and CDR2 sequences are ENHRY and SYGVKD. CDR3 nucleotides: TGTGCCATCAGTGAGTCTTCAGGGAGGAAGACCCAGTACTTC. Its protein product is CAISESSGRKTQYF.

The chain employs TRBV10-3 and TRBJ1-5; 10 nucleotides align to TRBD1. Germline V gene data show CDR1 as ENHRY and CDR2 as SYGVKD. J lost 0 bases, V lost 6 bases, and 8 bases had no gene match. The CDR3 has 17 residues. Here the CDR3 DNA reads TGTGCCATCAGACCGGGACAGGGGCCTTATAGCAATCAGCCCCAGCATTTT. Its translation: CAIRPGQGPYSNQPQHF.

V and J are TRBV27 and TRBJ2-3; TRBD1 is a possible D gene (6 bases). Trimming took off 6 bases at V and 4 bases at J, with 17 bases between the two ends. The CDR3 runs to 15 residues. The germline gives CDR1 MNHEY, CDR2 SMNVEV (reference sequence). Here the CDR3 DNA reads TGTGCCAGCAGGTTACCTGGCACAGGGTCAGATACGCAGTATTTT. It specifies CASRLPGTGSDTQYF.

Turning to this clone: Other DNA sequences in this sample translate to the same CDR3. The rearrangement joins TRBV18 to TRBJ2-5; no clear D gene. CDR3 length: 11 residues. Trimming stripped 3 bases from V and 1 base from J, with 0 bases between. The V gene's germline CDR1 is KGHSH and CDR2 LQKENI. CDR3 region: CASSPQETQYF. In DNA, the CDR3 is TGTGCCAGCTCACCCCAAGAGACCCAGTACTTC. The full variable domain, completed using reference TRBV18 and TRBJ2-5, is NAGVMQNPRHLVRRRGQEARLRCSPMKGHSHVYWYRQLPEEGLKFMVYLQKENIIDESGMPKERFSAEFPKEGPSILRIQQVVRGDSAAYFCASSPQETQYFGPGTRLLVL.

This clone has a single count. The chain has TRBV27 and TRBJ2-6; possibly TRBD1 or TRBD2 for D (5 bases each). V dropped 4 bases and J dropped 0 bases, with 13 bases sitting between them. Germline assignment: CDR1 MNHEY and CDR2 SMNVEV (reference sequence). The CDR3 is made up of 17 amino acids. The CDR3 DNA sequence: TGTGCCAGCAGTTCCGGGACCGGAAGCTCTGGGGCCAACGTCCTGACTTTC. Its protein is CASSSGTGSSGANVLTF.